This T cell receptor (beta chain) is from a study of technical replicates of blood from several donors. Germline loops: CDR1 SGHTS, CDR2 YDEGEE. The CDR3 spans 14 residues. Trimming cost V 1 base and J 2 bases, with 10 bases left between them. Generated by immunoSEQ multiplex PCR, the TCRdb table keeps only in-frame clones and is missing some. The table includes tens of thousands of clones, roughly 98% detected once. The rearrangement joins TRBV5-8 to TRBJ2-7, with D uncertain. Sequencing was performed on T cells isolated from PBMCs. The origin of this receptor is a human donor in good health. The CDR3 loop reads CASSLSPSTYEQYF. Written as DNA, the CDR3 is TGTGCCAGCAGCTTGTCGCCCAGTACCTACGAGCAGTACTTC.